The 2 T cell receptor beta chains given below trace back to one sample, sequenced in a study of cytomegalovirus exposure and HLA in healthy donors. The primer mix had 60 Vbeta and 13 Jbeta primers. The method was immunoSEQ multiplex PCR; TCRdb's version includes in-frame clones alone and lacks a portion of them. The sample has 150,000 to 200,000 clones; around 83% are singletons. Sequencing input: PBMCs. Receptors originate from a man between 50 and 59 years old in good health and CMV-seropositive.

The chain combines TRBV10-3 with TRBJ1-2; D is unclear. Germline V gives CDR1 ENHRY, CDR2 SYGVKD. Trimming took off 0 bases at V and 8 bases at J, with 7 bases between the two ends. The CDR3 loop spans 12 amino acids. The CDR3 sequence: CAISESREGYTF. The DNA of the CDR3 is TGTGCCATCAGTGAGTCGAGGGAGGGCTACACCTTC.

The chain couples TRBV9 to TRBJ2-5, with 11 bases fitting TRBD2. The J call may be in error: the DNA end matches TRBJ2-7 better. The CDR3 is 16 residues long. CDR1 and CDR2 from the germline V gene are SGDLS and YYNGEE. The CDR3 nucleotides are TGTGCCAGCAGCCCCGACTCCCTTAGCGGGGGGGCCGAGCAGTACTTC. Encoded protein: CASSPDSLSGGAEQYF.